This T cell receptor beta chain was identified in a study of blood T cell repertoires in COVID-19. As for the study in general: The United States, Italy and Spain provided the acute and convalescent COVID-19 samples. T cells, B-cell-depleted T cells, or PBMCs supplied cDNA or gDNA.

As to this clone: The junction departs from germline at one end; a sequencing error may be responsible.

Per the original data handling: Using reference gene primer amplification, nucleated cell counts were estimated. The data were produced by immunoSEQ multiplex PCR, yet TCRdb's version contains in-frame clones alone and is incomplete. V, J and clone size derive from that table, while D and trimming were established from the DNA sequence. The sample consists of roughly 100,000 clones, about three quarters of them appearing once. The source of this sequence is a woman in her sixties or seventies with acute or convalescent COVID-19. Sequences were obtained from peripheral blood.

CDR3 residues: CSASPSGGVLF. The CDR3 bases are TGCAGTGCTTCTCCTAGCGGGGGGGTGTTGTTC. This chain joins TRBV20-1 and TRBJ2-7; 12 bases map to TRBD2. The CDR3 loop spans 11 amino acids. Germline CDR1 reads DFQATT; CDR2 reads SNEGSKA (reference sequence).